These 25 T cell receptor beta chains originate from one sample sequenced in a study of CD8 T cells in ankylosing spondylitis. Study-wide findings and caveats: In ankylosing spondylitis blood, a motif of roughly eight highly homologous TCR beta variants appeared characteristic.

Their target antigens are unknown. MiXCR, run by TCRdb on the 5' RACE reads, gives a single entry per CDR3 protein. This table holds under 150,000 distinct CDR3 sequences, 15% to 20% found once. Sequences were obtained from blood, either unsorted or a sorted T cell fraction (not recorded which). These receptor sequences come from a male donor with ankylosing spondylitis.

This clonotype was counted only a few times. The V and J genes are TRBV28 and TRBJ2-1; the D gene is possibly TRBD1 (6 bases). Per the germline V gene, CDR1 is MDHEN and CDR2 is SYDVKM. Trimming removed 5 bases from V and 1 base from J, with 9 bases in between. The CDR3 consists of 14 residues. CDR3 DNA sequence: TGTGCCAGCAGTCCCAGGGGATCCTACAATGAGCAGTTCTTC. It yields the protein CASSPRGSYNEQFF. The full variable domain, in which reference TRBV28 and TRBJ2-1 provide the parts outside the CDR3, is DVKVTQSSRYLVKRTGEKVFLECVQDMDHENMFWYRQDPGLGLRLIYFSYDVKMKEKGDIPEGYSVSREKKERFSLILESASTNQTSMYLCASSPRGSYNEQFFGPGTRLTVL.

The chain employs TRBV20-1 and TRBJ2-7, with D perhaps TRBD1 (6 bases). The germline V gene encodes CDR1 DFQATT and CDR2 SNEGSKA (reference sequence). With 2 bases removed from V and 7 bases from J, the gap between germline ends came to 21 bases. The CDR3 has 15 amino acids. Here the CDR3 DNA reads TGCAGTGCTAGATATTTCGGCAGGGGCCCCGTTGAGCAGTACTTC. Translation gives CSARYFGRGPVEQYF.

The chain links TRBV12-3 or TRBV12-4 to TRBJ2-7; D uncertain. With 6 bases removed from V and 3 bases from J, the gap between germline ends came to 12 bases. This CDR3 is 13 amino acids long. The CDR3 protein is CASSPDPNYEQYF. DNA of the CDR3: TGTGCCAGCAGCCCTGACCCGAACTACGAGCAGTACTTC.

A few counts support this clonotype. CDR3 sequence reads: CSARQGTGSTYAEAFF. Here the CDR3 DNA reads TGCAGTGCTAGACAGGGGACAGGGTCTACGTACGCTGAAGCTTTCTTT. This chain connects TRBV20-1 to TRBJ1-1; 9 bases are shared with TRBD1. The CDR3 is made up of 16 amino acids. CDR1 and CDR2 from the germline V gene are DFQATT and SNEGSKA (reference sequence). The V segment lost 2 bases and the J segment 6 bases; nucleotides outside the gene matches: 13.

This clonotype was seen many times. This rearrangement joins TRBV4-1 to TRBJ1-2; no definite D call. The CDR3 is 15 residues long. CDR1 is MGHRA and CDR2 is YSYEKL in the germline V gene. Trimming took off 0 bases at V and 6 bases at J, with 14 bases between the two ends. The CDR3: CASSQDWRVRDGYTF. In nucleotides, the CDR3 is TGCGCCAGCAGCCAAGATTGGAGGGTTAGGGATGGCTACACCTTC.

This clonotype was recorded a few times. This chain joins TRBV9 and TRBJ1-2, with 7 bases identical to TRBD1. The germline gives CDR1 SGDLS, CDR2 YYNGEE. This CDR3 comprises 16 residues. V lost 3 bases and J lost 3; bases outside the gene matches: 11. The CDR3 DNA follows: TGTGCCAGCAGCGCTGAGGGACAGACCCTAGACTATGGCTACACCTTC. It encodes CASSAEGQTLDYGYTF.

This clonotype was observed at least ten times. The chain combines TRBV3-1 with TRBJ2-7, with a tentative D call TRBD1 (6 bases). V was shortened by 4 bases and J by 3 bases, with 16 bases between the two germline ends. The CDR3 sequence is 15 residues long. The germline gives CDR1 LGHDT, CDR2 YNNKEL (reference sequence). CDR3 loop: CASSPRMDRGYEQYF. As DNA, the CDR3 is TGTGCCAGCAGCCCACGTATGGACAGAGGCTACGAGCAGTACTTC.

The CDR3 coding sequence is TGTGCCACCCGACAGGGTTACAGAAACACCATATATTTT. Its protein is CATRQGYRNTIYF. The gene calls are TRBV6-1 and TRBJ1-3, with 7 bases identical to TRBD1. Germline CDR1 and CDR2: MNHNS and SASEGT. The CDR3 is 13 amino acids. The V segment lost 10 bases and the J segment 5 bases; nucleotides outside the gene matches: 8.

The chain is built from TRBV29-1 and TRBJ1-1; a weak D match, TRBD1 (6 bases). The germline V gene has CDR1 SQVTM and CDR2 ANQGSEA. The CDR3 contains 13 residues. Trimming removed 8 bases from V and 2 bases from J, with 15 bases in between. CDR3 nucleotides: TGCAGCTTGGGGGCAGGGGCCAACACTGAAGCTTTCTTT. Its protein is CSLGAGANTEAFF. The whole variable domain, filled in from reference TRBV29-1 and TRBJ1-1, reads SAVISQKPSRDICQRGTSLTIQCQVDSQVTMMFWYRQQPGQSLTLIATANQGSEATYESGFVIDKFPISRPNLTFSTLTVSNMSPEDSSIYLCSLGAGANTEAFFGQGTRLTVV.

The rearrangement joins TRBV2 to TRBJ2-5; 11 nucleotides match TRBD2. CDR1 and CDR2 (germline): SNHLY, FYNNEI. The CDR3 contains 17 residues. The junction had 18 bases not matched to a gene; V was cut back by 11 bases and J by 4 bases. The CDR3, as DNA: TGTGCCGTCTCCGGGACAGGGCGCACTAGCGGGGGAGAGACCCAGTACTTC. Translated, it gives CAVSGTGRTSGGETQYF.

The chain links TRBV7-7 to TRBJ2-2; no reliable D call. Per the germline V gene, CDR1 is SSHAT and CDR2 is FNYEAQ (reference sequence). The length of the CDR3 is 11 residues. The V and J ends lost 2 bases and 7 bases respectively, with 2 bases between them. CDR3 amino acids: CASSLHGELFF. The CDR3 coding sequence is TGTGCCAGCAGCTTACACGGGGAGCTGTTTTTT.

The chain carries TRBV7-9 and TRBJ1-4, with D possibly being TRBD1 (5 bases). Trimming stripped 5 bases from V and 7 bases from J, with 17 bases between. Looked up from germline, CDR1 is SEHNR and CDR2 is FQNEAQ (reference sequence). The CDR3 extends over 15 amino acids. Written as DNA, the CDR3 is TGTGCCAGCAGCCCCCGGGACGAGGGCTTTGAAAAACTGTTTTTT. It encodes CASSPRDEGFEKLFF.

Only a few counts were recorded for this clonotype. This chain links TRBV9 with TRBJ2-3, with 9 bases that match TRBD1. The CDR3 is 16 residues long. The ends lost 7 bases at V and 3 bases at J; junction bases unmatched: 12. Germline CDR1 SGDLS, CDR2 YYNGEE. DNA of the CDR3: TGTGCCAGCTCGACAGGGGGTTCAATGGGGACAGATACGCAGTATTTT. Encoded protein: CASSTGGSMGTDTQYF.

This clonotype has only a few counts. The gene calls are TRBV27 and TRBJ2-7; D gene unclear. Germline V lookup: CDR1 MNHEY, CDR2 SMNVEV (reference sequence). CDR3 length: 13 residues. The ends were cut back, 7 bases at V and 2 bases at J, with 12 bases in the middle. This CDR3 reads CASTNQVTYEQYF. CDR3 DNA sequence: TGTGCCAGCACCAACCAAGTAACCTACGAGCAGTACTTC.

This clonotype showed up many times. The chain has TRBV29-1 and TRBJ2-7; 10 bases align to TRBD2. CDR3 length equals 16 residues. CDR1 SQVTM and CDR2 ANQGSEA come from the germline V gene. With 0 bases clipped from V and 4 bases from J, the junction kept 9 bases outside the gene matches. The CDR3 loop is CSVEDHASGSLYEQYF. The CDR3 bases are TGCAGCGTTGAAGATCATGCTAGCGGGAGTTTGTACGAGCAGTACTTC.

There are many counts of this clonotype. J is TRBJ2-1 and V is TRBV29-1; the match to TRBD1 covers 9 bases. J gave up 7 bases and V 1 base, and 8 bases lay outside the gene matches. The CDR3 runs 15 residues. In germline, CDR1 is SQVTM, CDR2 ANQGSEA. CDR3 bases: TGCAGCGTTGAAGTTAGGACAGGGGAATGGAATGAGCAGTTCTTC. Amino acid sequence: CSVEVRTGEWNEQFF.

The chain carries TRBV18 and TRBJ2-3; the D is unclear. V was pared by 2 bases and J by 3 bases, with 3 bases between. The germline V gene encodes CDR1 KGHSH and CDR2 LQKENI. This CDR3 contains 12 residues. For the CDR3, the DNA is TGTGCCAGCTCACCAGAAACAGATACGCAGTATTTT. As protein: CASSPETDTQYF.

This clonotype was detected only a few times. The J gene is TRBJ2-1, the V gene TRBV6-1; D is ambiguous. There are 12 residues in the CDR3. Germline V gives CDR1 MNHNS, CDR2 SASEGT. Deletions cut 8 bases from V and 2 bases from J, with 7 bases between. CDR3 region: CASQSAYNEQFF. In nucleotides, the CDR3 is TGTGCCAGCCAGAGCGCCTACAATGAGCAGTTCTTC.

The chain employs TRBV25-1 and TRBJ2-7, with D maybe TRBD1 (6 bases). This CDR3 has 16 amino acids. Germline V CDR1 and CDR2: MGHDK, SYGVNS. With 4 bases removed from V and 1 base from J, the gap between germline ends came to 17 bases. The CDR3, as DNA: TGTGCCAGCAGTGGCTCGTGGGGGCGACGTTCCTACGAGCAGTACTTC. It codes for CASSGSWGRRSYEQYF.

This clonotype was seen more than once but under ten times. The CDR3 is CASSSTRRPRQFF. In DNA form, the CDR3 reads TGTGCCAGCAGCTCGACCCGGCGGCCTCGGCAGTTCTTC. This sequence joins TRBV11-2 and TRBJ2-1; D call uncertain. The CDR3 runs 13 residues. Germline V gives CDR1 SGHAT, CDR2 FQNNGV. Trimming took off 4 bases at V and 12 bases at J, with 16 bases between the two ends.

This clonotype has more than one count but fewer than ten. This chain connects TRBV12-3 or TRBV12-4 to TRBJ2-3; tentatively, D is TRBD2 (6 bases). The CDR3 consists of 18 residues. V lost 7 bases and J lost 2, with 25 bases in between. The CDR3 coding sequence is TGTGCCAGCACTAAATCCCCCCGGGGGTACGGGGACACAGATACGCAGTATTTT. Translated, it gives CASTKSPRGYGDTDTQYF.

There are many counts of this clonotype. This chain links TRBV4-3 with TRBJ2-7; 9 nucleotides agree with TRBD1. The germline V gene has CDR1 LGHNA and CDR2 YSLEER. J gave up 2 bases and V 0 bases, and 8 bases lay outside the gene matches. The CDR3 covers 17 residues. The chain's CDR3 is CASSQESWDRVAYEQYF. DNA for the CDR3: TGCGCCAGCAGCCAAGAGAGTTGGGACAGGGTGGCCTACGAGCAGTACTTC.

In DNA form, the CDR3 reads TGTGCCAGCAGCGCGACAGCACAAAATTCACCCCTCCACTTT. Its protein product is CASSATAQNSPLHF. The chain uses TRBV12-3 or TRBV12-4 and TRBJ1-6, with D maybe TRBD1 (5 bases). The CDR3 sequence is 14 residues long. V was clipped by 6 bases and J by 7 bases, with 13 bases between them.

This clonotype has a count of ten or more. The chain employs TRBV2 and TRBJ2-1; 8 bases line up with TRBD2. The trim removed 7 bases at V and 4 bases at J, leaving 9 bases unmatched. The CDR3 consists of 15 residues. From germline, CDR1 is SNHLY and CDR2 FYNNEI. The CDR3 sequence: CASKPEAGAYNEQFF. Here the CDR3 DNA reads TGTGCCAGCAAACCGGAAGCGGGAGCTTACAATGAGCAGTTCTTC.

The V gene is TRBV7-9, the J gene TRBJ1-1, with TRBD1 matching over 9 bases. CDR1 and CDR2 from the germline V gene are SEHNR and FQNEAQ (reference sequence). This CDR3 comprises 14 residues. V lost 6 bases, J lost 5 bases, and 7 bases stayed unmatched. The CDR3 DNA is TGTGCCAGCAGATCACAGGGGGCGGGTACTGAAGCTTTCTTT. Amino acids: CASRSQGAGTEAFF.